One and the same sample provided the 28 T cell receptor beta chains below, sequenced in a study of molecular identifiers for immune sequencing clone quantification. Via MiXCR, TCRdb re-called the PCR reads, giving one row per CDR3 protein. The repertoire holds over 600,000 distinct CDR3 sequences, 15% to 20% seen once, with around 0.9% in the top ten. The sample consisted of naive CD8+ T cells from blood, with Jurkat cell RNA spiked in. The subset is: FACS-sorted CD8+CD4-CCR7+CD45RA+ naive T cells. The origin of the receptors is a human donor in good health. Some libraries in this study had Jurkat cell RNA spiked in.

In its sample, this clonotype was seen many times. The rearrangement links TRBV20-1 to TRBJ2-3; a possible D gene is TRBD2 (8 bases). From germline, CDR1 is DFQATT and CDR2 SNEGSKA (reference sequence). Trimming took 3 bases from V and 3 from J, leaving 25 bases between them. This CDR3 has 18 residues. CDR3 residues: CSARSLSWGQRETDTQYF. The CDR3 coding sequence is TGCAGTGCTAGGAGTTTATCGTGGGGACAGCGGGAGACAGATACGCAGTATTTT.

This clonotype was found many times. The V and J genes are TRBV4-1 and TRBJ2-5, with D perhaps assigned TRBD1 or TRBD2 (5 bases each). The CDR3 contains 15 residues. The germline CDR1 and CDR2 sequences are MGHRA and YSYEKL. V was trimmed by 1 base and J by 4 bases, leaving 13 bases between them. The CDR3 region is CASSQGPGGGETQYF. In nucleotides, the CDR3 is TGCGCCAGCAGCCAAGGCCCTGGTGGGGGAGAGACCCAGTACTTC.

Ten or more counts support this clonotype. The genes are TRBV5-1 and TRBJ2-7, with D perhaps being TRBD1 or TRBD2 (5 bases each). The germline V and J ends were trimmed by 0 bases and 3 bases, with 13 bases remaining between them. Germline V gene lookup returns CDR1 SGHRS and CDR2 YFSETQ. This CDR3 is 15 amino acids long. DNA of the CDR3: TGCGCCAGCAGCTTGGCCCTGGGGGAGTTCTACGAGCAGTACTTC. Amino acids: CASSLALGEFYEQYF.

This clonotype was seen ten or more times. This chain connects TRBV10-3 to TRBJ2-2, with no clear D. This CDR3 spans 12 amino acids. V lost 7 bases and J lost 4, with 7 bases in between. Germline values: CDR1 ENHRY, CDR2 SYGVKD. The DNA for the CDR3 is TGTGCCATCAAAAAATCCACCGGGGAGCTGTTTTTT. It encodes CAIKKSTGELFF.

This sequence joins TRBV11-2 and TRBJ2-1; TRBD2 matches at 10 bases. V lost 5 bases to trimming and J lost 8 bases; unmatched junction nucleotides: 12. Per the germline V gene, CDR1 is SGHAT and CDR2 is FQNNGV. The CDR3 contains 16 residues. The CDR3 region has the DNA TGTGCCAGCAGCATTAGCGGGGGGTCTAGTTCCCATGAGCAGTTCTTC. Protein product: CASSISGGSSSHEQFF.

The DNA for the CDR3 is TGTGCCAGCAGTTTACAGGACTTGGGGGAGCAGTACTTC. It yields the protein CASSLQDLGEQYF. This chain uses TRBV27 with TRBJ2-7; D may be TRBD2 (5 bases). The CDR3 length is 13 residues. Deletions cut 2 bases from V and 7 bases from J, with 12 bases between. Germline-derived CDR1 and CDR2 are MNHEY and SMNVEV (reference sequence).

This clonotype was found many times. The chain carries TRBV20-1 and TRBJ2-5; tentative D call: TRBD1 (6 bases). V lost 0 bases and J 1 base, leaving 15 bases between the germline ends. CDR1 is DFQATT and CDR2 is SNEGSKA in the germline V gene (reference sequence). CDR3 length: 16 residues. This CDR3 is CSARDSAGASQETQYF. The CDR3 nucleotides read TGCAGTGCTAGAGATTCGGCAGGGGCCTCCCAAGAGACCCAGTACTTC.

This clonotype appeared a few times. Its ends do not fully match the called genes, so a read error is possible. The chain carries TRBV14 and TRBJ2-3; 7 positions agree with TRBD2. The CDR3 spans 16 residues. Per the germline V gene, CDR1 is SGHDN and CDR2 is FVKESK. CDR3: CAGSTQGRAITDTQYF. Written as DNA, the CDR3 is TGTGCCGGCAGCACCCAAGGGAGGGCGATCACAGATACGCAGTATTTT.

The sample holds many counts of this clonotype. The chain recombines TRBV7-9 with TRBJ2-1, with a possible D match to TRBD1 (6 bases). The germline gives CDR1 SEHNR, CDR2 FQNEAQ (reference sequence). The V gene lost 2 bases and the J gene lost 1 base, with 9 bases spanning the gap. This CDR3 region has 15 residues. DNA of the CDR3: TGTGCCAGCAGCTTAAACACAGGGTCCTACAATGAGCAGTTCTTC. Translating it yields CASSLNTGSYNEQFF.

This clonotype was picked up many times. The rearrangement joins TRBV12-3 or TRBV12-4 to TRBJ2-5; D might be TRBD2 (6 bases). The CDR3 totals 13 residues. V was clipped by 10 bases and J by 0 bases, with 12 bases between them. This CDR3 is CATSWGDQETQYF. CDR3 sequence (DNA): TGTGCCACTTCGTGGGGGGACCAAGAGACCCAGTACTTC.

As regards this clonotype: A read error may be the cause here, since a much bigger clone is one base away. This chain links TRBV10-3 with TRBJ2-7, with D perhaps matching TRBD1 (5 bases). This CDR3 region has 14 residues. Trimming removed 4 bases at V and 6 bases at J, with 16 bases between. The germline CDR1 and CDR2 sequences are ENHRY and SYGVKD. Written as DNA, the CDR3 is TGTGCCATCAGTGGGACACTTGTCCCCTGCGAGCAGTACTTC. Translation gives CAISGTLVPCEQYF.

The rearrangement uses TRBV7-9 and TRBJ1-6; the D gene is possibly TRBD1 (5 bases). This CDR3 has 12 amino acids. The V end lost 11 bases, the J end lost 9 bases, and 14 bases lay between the germline ends. The germline CDR1 and CDR2 sequences are SEHNR and FQNEAQ (reference sequence). DNA for the CDR3: TGTGCCGGAGAAGGGGCAGGTTCACCCCTCCACTTT. Translated, it gives CAGEGAGSPLHF.

Remarks on this clonotype: This could be a read error, since a much larger clone is one nucleotide away. The J gene is TRBJ2-7, the V gene TRBV7-9; maybe TRBD2 (5 bases). The germline V gene has CDR1 SEHNR and CDR2 FQNEAQ (reference sequence). This CDR3 has 13 residues. The CDR3 DNA reads as TGTGCCAGCAGCCCGTTCGCCGACTACAAGCAGTACTTC. Translated: CASSPFADYKQYF.

This clonotype was seen many times. This sequence joins TRBV7-9 and TRBJ1-4, with D possibly matching TRBD1 (6 bases). CDR1 and CDR2 (germline): SEHNR, FQNEAQ (reference sequence). This CDR3 spans 14 amino acids. Trimming pared 4 bases from V and 8 bases from J, leaving 14 bases between. The CDR3: CASSSSGVGEKLFF. CDR3 in DNA: TGTGCCAGCAGCTCTTCAGGGGTTGGGGAAAAACTGTTTTTT.

There are a few counts of this clonotype. The chain uses TRBV24-1 and TRBJ2-7; 9 bases line up with TRBD1. The junction had 7 bases not matched to a gene; V was cut back by 3 bases and J by 2 bases. Germline CDR1 KGHDR, CDR2 SFDVKD. CDR3 length: 16 residues. The CDR3 here is CATSDTTGGLPYEQYF. In DNA form, the CDR3 reads TGTGCCACCAGTGATACCACAGGGGGCCTACCCTACGAGCAGTACTTC.

The DNA for the CDR3 is TGCGCCAGCAGCCCAGACAGGGAGACTAATGAAAAACTGTTTTTT. Translation: CASSPDRETNEKLFF. The chain joins TRBV5-1 to TRBJ1-4; 7 bases line up with TRBD1. The V gene end was trimmed by 4 bases and the J gene end by 2 bases; junction bases not matched to a gene: 5. This CDR3 comprises 15 residues. Germline V lookup: CDR1 SGHRS, CDR2 YFSETQ.

About this clonotype itself: A much larger clone is a single base away; this may be a read error. V gene TRBV7-6 combines with J gene TRBJ2-7; no firm D call. From germline, CDR1 is SGHVS and CDR2 FNYEAQ. Trimming pared 2 bases from V and 5 bases from J, leaving 13 bases between. The CDR3 is made up of 14 amino acids. CDR3 in DNA: TGTGCCAGCAGCTTATCGGGTCGGGCGGACGAGCAGTACTTC. Protein sequence: CASSLSGRADEQYF. Combining the CDR3 with reference TRBV7-6 and TRBJ2-7 gives the whole variable domain GAGVSQSPRYKVTKRGQDVALRCDPISGHVSLYWYRQALGQGPEFLTYFNYEAQQDKSGLPNDRFSAERPEGSISTLTIQRTEQRDSAMYRCASSLSGRADEQYFGPGTRLTVT.

J is TRBJ2-1 and V is TRBV19, with D hard to call. Germline V gene sequence: CDR1 LNHDA, CDR2 SQIVND (reference sequence). Deletions cut 5 bases from V and 4 bases from J, with 15 bases between. CDR3 length: 15 residues. The CDR3 DNA reads TGTGCCAGTAGTTCAGGCCCCCTGGGATACAATGAGCAGTTCTTC. It is translated as CASSSGPLGYNEQFF.

This clonotype occurred many times. This chain uses TRBV20-1 with TRBJ2-7; D might be TRBD2 (5 bases). With 4 bases removed from V and 0 bases from J, the gap between germline ends came to 10 bases. The CDR3 sequence is 13 residues long. Germline V gene sequence: CDR1 DFQATT, CDR2 SNEGSKA (reference sequence). The CDR3 nucleotides read TGCAGTGCTACTCTAGCTTTCTCCTACGAGCAGTACTTC. Translated: CSATLAFSYEQYF.

This clonotype was detected only a few times. This chain connects TRBV7-3 to TRBJ2-3; 9 bases map to TRBD2. V lost 5 bases and J lost 4; bases outside the gene matches: 7. The CDR3 sequence is 15 residues long. Germline assignment: CDR1 SGHTA and CDR2 FQGTGA. CDR3 in amino acids: CASSMVAGDSDTQYF. The CDR3 nucleotides are TGTGCCAGCAGCATGGTAGCGGGAGATTCAGATACGCAGTATTTT.

This clonotype has more than one count but fewer than ten. This chain joins TRBV2 and TRBJ1-2, with a possible D match to TRBD1 (6 bases). Germline CDR1 and CDR2: SNHLY and FYNNEI. The CDR3 runs to 13 residues. Between the trimmed V and J ends, which lost 10 bases and 4 bases, there was a span of 16 bases. CDR3 sequence (DNA): TGTGCCACCACCAGGGGATACCTCTATGGCTACACCTTC. It yields the protein CATTRGYLYGYTF.

The rearrangement links TRBV7-2 to TRBJ2-7, with D uncertain. V lost 5 bases, J lost 6 bases, and 14 bases lay in between. The CDR3 runs to 13 residues. CDR1 and CDR2 (germline): SGHTA, FQGNSA. The DNA of the CDR3 is TGTGCCAGCAGCCCCGAAATGGGTCTCGAGCAGTACTTC. It yields the protein CASSPEMGLEQYF.

This clonotype showed up many times. CDR3 protein: CASSLEGSEQYF. CDR3 bases: TGCGCCAGCAGCTTGGAAGGGTCCGAGCAGTACTTC. The rearrangement links TRBV5-1 to TRBJ2-7; D gene unclear. Trimming left V 0 bases short and J 6 bases short, with 7 bases between. The CDR3 spans 12 residues. The germline gives CDR1 SGHRS, CDR2 YFSETQ.

As for this clonotype: A single base separates this from a much larger clone, so it may be a read error. A read error is likely, as this CDR3 ends without the conserved phenylalanine or tryptophan. This sequence joins TRBV5-1 and TRBJ2-3, with 7 bases that match TRBD1. This CDR3 has 14 residues. The ends lost 2 bases at V and 4 bases at J; junction bases unmatched: 4. Germline assignment: CDR1 SGHRS and CDR2 YFSETQ. CDR3 coding DNA: TGCGCCAGCAGCTTCTCCCAGGGGGCAGATACGCAGTATCTT. This codes for CASSFSQGADTQYL.

This clonotype was detected only a few times. V and J are TRBV6-1 and TRBJ2-7; D possibly corresponds to TRBD2 (6 bases). The V and J ends lost 8 bases and 2 bases respectively, with 13 bases between them. The CDR3 loop spans 13 amino acids. Germline lookup yields CDR1 MNHNS and CDR2 SASEGT. The DNA for the CDR3 is TGTGCCAGCGGGGGGAGCGAGCCCTACGAGCAGTACTTC. Translation: CASGGSEPYEQYF.

This clonotype has just a few counts. The chain couples TRBV18 to TRBJ1-5; possible D gene TRBD1, 5 bases. CDR1 is KGHSH and CDR2 is LQKENI in the germline V gene. The CDR3 consists of 14 residues. V lost 2 bases to trimming and J lost 5 bases, with 10 bases between them. The CDR3, as DNA: TGTGCCAGCTCACCAGGGGCAAGCTATCAGCCCCAGCATTTT. Its protein is CASSPGASYQPQHF.

A note on this clonotype: A much larger clone sits a single nucleotide away, making a read error possible. The CDR3 nucleotides are TGTGCCAGCGGTTTAAGGGGGCCTGTTGAAAAACTGTTTTTT. Amino acid sequence: CASGLRGPVEKLFF. The chain carries TRBV28 and TRBJ1-4; TRBD1 matches 7 bases. This CDR3 contains 14 residues. Germline values: CDR1 MDHEN, CDR2 SYDVKM.

For this clonotype: A much larger clone lies one base from this, so it may be a read error. This CDR3 fails to terminate in the conserved phenylalanine or tryptophan, so it likely reflects a read error. The rearrangement joins TRBV18 to TRBJ2-5; the match to TRBD2 covers 11 bases. V shed 4 bases, J shed 0 bases, and the junction held 4 bases outside the gene matches. The CDR3 extends over 16 amino acids. The germline V gene encodes CDR1 KGHSH and CDR2 LQKENI. CDR3: CASSLRLAGYQETQYI. The CDR3 region has the DNA TGTGCCAGCTCACTACGACTAGCGGGGTACCAAGAGACCCAGTACATC.